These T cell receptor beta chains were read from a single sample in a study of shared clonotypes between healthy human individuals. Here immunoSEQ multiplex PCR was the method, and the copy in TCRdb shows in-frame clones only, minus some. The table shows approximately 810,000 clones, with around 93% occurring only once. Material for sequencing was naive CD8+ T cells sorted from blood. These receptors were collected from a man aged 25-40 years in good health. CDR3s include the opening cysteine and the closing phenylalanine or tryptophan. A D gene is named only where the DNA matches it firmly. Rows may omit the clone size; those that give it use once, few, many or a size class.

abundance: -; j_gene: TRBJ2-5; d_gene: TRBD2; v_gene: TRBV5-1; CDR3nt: TGCGCCAGCAGCTTTTTGGAATGGGGAGGGCCGGAGGAGACCCAGTACTTC; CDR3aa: CASSFLEWGGPEETQYF
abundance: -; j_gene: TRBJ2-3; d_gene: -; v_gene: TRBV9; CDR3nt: TGTGCCAGCAGCGTAGAGGGTACCACTAGCACAGATACGCAGTATTTT; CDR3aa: CASSVEGTTSTDTQYF
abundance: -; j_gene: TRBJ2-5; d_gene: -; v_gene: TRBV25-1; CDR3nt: TGTGCCAGCAGTGAATATCGGGAGACCCAGTACTTC; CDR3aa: CASSEYRETQYF
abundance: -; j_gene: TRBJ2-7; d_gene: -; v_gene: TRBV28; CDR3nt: TGTGCCAGCAGTTACTCAGGGGCCTCCTACGAGCAGTACTTC; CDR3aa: CASSYSGASYEQYF
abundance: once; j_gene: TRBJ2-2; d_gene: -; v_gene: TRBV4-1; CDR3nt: TGCGCCAGCAGCCAAGGGCGGAACACCGGGGAGCTGTTTTTT; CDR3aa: CASSQGRNTGELFF
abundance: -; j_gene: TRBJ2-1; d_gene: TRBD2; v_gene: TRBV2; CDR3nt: TGTGCCAGCCTGGGACTAGCGGGACTCAATGAGCAGTTCTTC; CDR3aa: CASLGLAGLNEQFF
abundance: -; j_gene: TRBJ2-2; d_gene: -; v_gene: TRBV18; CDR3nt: TGTGCCAGCTCACCAAATCGGGGGACCACGAACACCGGGGAGCTGTTTTTT; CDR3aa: CASSPNRGTTNTGELFF
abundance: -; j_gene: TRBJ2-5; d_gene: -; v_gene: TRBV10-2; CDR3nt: TGCGCCAGCAGTGCCGACCGAACGGAGACCCAGTACTTC; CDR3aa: CASSADRTETQYF
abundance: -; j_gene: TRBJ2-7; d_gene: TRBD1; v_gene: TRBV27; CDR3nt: TGTGCCAGCAATTTTATTGGCAGACAGGGAACCTACGAGCAGTACTTC; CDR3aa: CASNFIGRQGTYEQYF
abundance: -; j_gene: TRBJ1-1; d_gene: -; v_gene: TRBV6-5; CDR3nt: TGTGGGGTGGGAGGGGCGGGCACTGAAGCTTTCTTT; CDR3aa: CGVGGAGTEAFF
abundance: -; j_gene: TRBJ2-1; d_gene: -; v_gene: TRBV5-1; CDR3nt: TGCGCCAGCAGCTCCATTAGCGGAAGTTACAATGAGCAGTTCTTC; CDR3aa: CASSSISGSYNEQFF
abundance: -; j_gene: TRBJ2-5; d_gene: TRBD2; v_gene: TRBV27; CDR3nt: TGTGCCAGCAGTTTAGGCGGGAGGGTCCAAGAGACCCAGTACTTC; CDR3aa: CASSLGGRVQETQYF
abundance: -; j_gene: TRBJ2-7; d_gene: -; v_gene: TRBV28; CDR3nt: TGTGCCAGCAGTTTCGGGACGGGTAACGAGTACGAGCAGTACTTC; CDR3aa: CASSFGTGNEYEQYF
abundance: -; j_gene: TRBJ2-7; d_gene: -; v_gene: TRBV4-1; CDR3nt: TGCGCCAGCAGCCGTCAAGGGGGAGTGGACGAGCAGTACTTC; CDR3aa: CASSRQGGVDEQYF
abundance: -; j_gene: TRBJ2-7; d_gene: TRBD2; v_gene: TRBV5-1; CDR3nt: TGCGCCAGCAGCTTGGACCCTGTAGTGCTCGGGACTATCAGCTCCTACGAGCAGTACTTC; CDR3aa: CASSLDPVVLGTISSYEQYF
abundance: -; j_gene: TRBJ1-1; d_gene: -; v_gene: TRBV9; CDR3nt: TGTGCCAGCAGCTCAGGAGGTACTAACGCTGAAGCTTTCTTT; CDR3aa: CASSSGGTNAEAFF
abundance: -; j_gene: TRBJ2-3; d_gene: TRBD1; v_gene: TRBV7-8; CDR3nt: TGTGCCAGCAGCTCCGGACAGGGGGTTGACCCCCCCACAGATACGCAGTATTTT; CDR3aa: CASSSGQGVDPPTDTQYF
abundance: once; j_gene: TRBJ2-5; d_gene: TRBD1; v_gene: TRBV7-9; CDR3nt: TGTGCCAGCAGCTCCCCATTGACAGGGGGAAGGGAGACCCAGTACTTC; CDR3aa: CASSSPLTGGRETQYF
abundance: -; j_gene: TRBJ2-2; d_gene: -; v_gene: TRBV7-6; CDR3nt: TGTGCCAGCACCCAGGAAGGCGCCGGGGAGCTGTTTTTT; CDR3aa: CASTQEGAGELFF
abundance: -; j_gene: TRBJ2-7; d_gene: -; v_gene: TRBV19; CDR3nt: TGTGCCAGTAGTCCGGGGGTAGGTCCCTACGAGCAGTACTTC; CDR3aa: CASSPGVGPYEQYF
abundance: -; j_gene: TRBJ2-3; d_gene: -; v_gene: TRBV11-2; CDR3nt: TGTGCCAGCAGCTTAAAAACAGATACGCAGTATTTT; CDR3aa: CASSLKTDTQYF
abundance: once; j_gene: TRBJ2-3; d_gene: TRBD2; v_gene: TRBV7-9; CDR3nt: TGTGCCAGCAGCTTAATTACTAGCGGGAGTGATACGCAGTATTTT; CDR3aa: CASSLITSGSDTQYF
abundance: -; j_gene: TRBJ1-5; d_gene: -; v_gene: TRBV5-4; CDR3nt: TGTGCCAGCAGCCTAGACACCTATCAGCCCCAGCATTTT; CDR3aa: CASSLDTYQPQHF
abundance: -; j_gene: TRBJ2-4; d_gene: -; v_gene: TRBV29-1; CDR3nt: TGCAGCGTATCTCGCCTAGGAGCCAAAAACATTCAGTACTTC; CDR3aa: CSVSRLGAKNIQYF
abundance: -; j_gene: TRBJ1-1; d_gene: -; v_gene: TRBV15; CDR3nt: TGTGCCACCAGCAGAGATCCTAGCTCAAGGGTGTTGAACACTGAAGCTTTCTTT; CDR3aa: CATSRDPSSRVLNTEAFF
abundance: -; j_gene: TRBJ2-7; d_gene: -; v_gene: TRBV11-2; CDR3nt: TGTGCCAGCAGGCCTGGGGGATCCTACGAGCAGTACTTC; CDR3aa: CASRPGGSYEQYF
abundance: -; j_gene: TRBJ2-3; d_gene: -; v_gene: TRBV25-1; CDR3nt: TGTGCCAGCAGTGAATACGGCAGACCCACAGATACGCAGTATTTT; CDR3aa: CASSEYGRPTDTQYF
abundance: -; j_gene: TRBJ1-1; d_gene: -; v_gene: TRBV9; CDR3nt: TGTGCCAGCGGGGGAGACACTGAAGCTTTCTTT; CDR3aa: CASGGDTEAFF
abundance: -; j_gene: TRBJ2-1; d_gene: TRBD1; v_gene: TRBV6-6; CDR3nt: TGTGCCAGCAGTTTCCGGGACAGGGACAATGAGCAGTTCTTC; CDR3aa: CASSFRDRDNEQFF
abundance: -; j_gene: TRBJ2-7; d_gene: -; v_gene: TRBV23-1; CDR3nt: TGCGCCAGCAGTCAATCGGGTTGGCAGGTTCTCACTTACTCCTACGAGCAGTACTTC; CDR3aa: CASSQSGWQVLTYSYEQYF
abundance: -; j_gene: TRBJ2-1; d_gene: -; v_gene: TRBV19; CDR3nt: TGTGCCAGTGGGCAGAGAGAATACAATGAGCAGTTCTTC; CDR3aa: CASGQREYNEQFF
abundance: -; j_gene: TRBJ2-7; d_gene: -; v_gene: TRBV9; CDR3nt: TGTGCCAGCAGCGTAGGGTCAGACTACGAGCAGTACTTC; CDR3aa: CASSVGSDYEQYF
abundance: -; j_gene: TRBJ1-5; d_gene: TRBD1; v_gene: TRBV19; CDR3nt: TGTGCCACTAAGACAGGGGCGAGCAATCAGCCCCAGCATTTT; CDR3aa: CATKTGASNQPQHF
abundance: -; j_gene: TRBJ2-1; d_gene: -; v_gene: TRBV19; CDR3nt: TGTGCCAGTAGCGAGGGGTACAATGAGCAGTTCTTC; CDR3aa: CASSEGYNEQFF
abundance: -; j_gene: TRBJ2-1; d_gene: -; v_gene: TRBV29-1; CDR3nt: TGCAGCGTTGAGGAGACAGGAATCCCATACAATGAGCAGTTCTTC; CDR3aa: CSVEETGIPYNEQFF
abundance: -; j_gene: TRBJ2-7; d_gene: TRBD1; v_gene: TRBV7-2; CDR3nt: TGTGCCAGCAGCTTAGTCCAGGGGGCTTCCTACGAGCAGTACTTC; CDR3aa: CASSLVQGASYEQYF
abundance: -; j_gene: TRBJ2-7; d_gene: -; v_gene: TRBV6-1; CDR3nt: TGTGCCAGCATCTCGGACAGCTTCCCCTACGAGCAGTACTTC; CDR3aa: CASISDSFPYEQYF
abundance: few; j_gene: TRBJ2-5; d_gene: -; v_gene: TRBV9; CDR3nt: TGTGCCAGCAGCGTAGAGGGCGCCGTACAAGAGACCCAGTACTTC; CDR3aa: CASSVEGAVQETQYF
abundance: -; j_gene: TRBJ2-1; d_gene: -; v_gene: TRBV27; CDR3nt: TGTGCCAGCAGCAACCGCGCACTTGAGCAGTTCTTC; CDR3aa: CASSNRALEQFF
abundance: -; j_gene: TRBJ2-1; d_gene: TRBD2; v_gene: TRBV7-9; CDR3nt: TGTGCCAGCAGCTTAGTCGGACTAGCGGGAGGAGGACTGTTCTTC; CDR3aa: CASSLVGLAGGGLFF
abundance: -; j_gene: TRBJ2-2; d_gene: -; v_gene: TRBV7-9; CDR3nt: TGTGCCAGCAGCCCACGGGAGAACGCGAACACCGGGGAGCTGTTTTTT; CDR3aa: CASSPRENANTGELFF
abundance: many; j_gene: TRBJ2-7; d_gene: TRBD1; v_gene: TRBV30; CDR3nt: TGTGCCTGGAGTAGGGACAGGGGTCCCTACGAGCAGTACTTC; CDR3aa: CAWSRDRGPYEQYF
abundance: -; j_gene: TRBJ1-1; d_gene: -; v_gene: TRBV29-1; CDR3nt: TGCAGCGTTATGAAAAACACTGAAGCTTTCTTT; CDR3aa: CSVMKNTEAFF
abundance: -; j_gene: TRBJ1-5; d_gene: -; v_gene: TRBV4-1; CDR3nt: TGCGCCAGTTCCACCCCAGGGAGTCAGCCCCAGCATTTT; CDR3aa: CASSTPGSQPQHF
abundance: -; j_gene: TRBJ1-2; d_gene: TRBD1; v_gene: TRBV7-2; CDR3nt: TGTGCCAGCAGCTTAGGGGGACAGGGAAACTATGGCTACACCTTC; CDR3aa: CASSLGGQGNYGYTF
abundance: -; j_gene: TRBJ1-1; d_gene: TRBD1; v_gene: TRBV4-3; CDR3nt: TGCGCCAGCAGCCTAGAGACAGGGGTTGAAGCTTTCTTT; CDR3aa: CASSLETGVEAFF
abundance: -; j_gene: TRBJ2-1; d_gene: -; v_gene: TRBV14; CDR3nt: TGTGCCAGCAGCCAAGATCATACGGGTAGTGAGCAGTTCTTC; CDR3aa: CASSQDHTGSEQFF